This T cell receptor (beta chain) originates from a study of beta chain features in type 1 diabetes. This CDR3 comprises 14 residues. Germline V gene data show CDR1 as SGHTA and CDR2 as FQGNSA. The V and J ends lost 5 bases and 5 bases respectively, with 13 bases between them. In this sample, this clone turned up a few times. A single heparinised draw of about 100 mL on average was taken per donor. It was via CD45RO/CCR7/CD25/CD127/CD95/CD27 that CD4+ naive, central memory, regulatory and stem cell-like memory cells were sorted. The authors reverse transcribed all of the isolated RNA, so sequencing captured expressed TCRB transcripts. Measured with immunoSEQ multiplex PCR; TCRdb has only the in-frame clones, and not every one. The sample has a few hundred thousand clones, about a tenth seen once.

Sequenced sample: central memory CD4+ T cells from blood. This TCR was recovered from a young man in good health. The chain combines TRBV7-2 with TRBJ2-1, with D uncertain. The CDR3 reads CASSRTLLDNEQFF. The CDR3 DNA reads TGTGCCAGCAGCCGAACCCTCCTCGACAATGAGCAGTTCTTC.